Listed below are T cell receptor beta chains from one sample, sequenced in a study of T cells in Graves' hyperthyroidism and ophthalmopathy. TCRdb re-derived calls from the multiplex PCR reads in MiXCR, one entry per CDR3 protein. Among 400,000 to 500,000 distinct CDR3 sequences listed, roughly 15% were seen once. Sequencing was carried out using blood. The receptors were gathered from a woman aged 18-29 years with Graves' hyperthyroidism. Both conserved end residues are part of each CDR3. Each record gives: D gene, V gene, J gene, CDR3 protein. The D gene is left open where the match is weak.

d_gene: TRBD1
v_gene: TRBV18
j_gene: TRBJ1-4
CDR3aa: CASSPTGAATNEKLFF

d_gene: -
v_gene: TRBV19
j_gene: TRBJ2-1
CDR3aa: CASSILPASYNEQFF

d_gene: TRBD2
v_gene: TRBV4-2
j_gene: TRBJ2-7
CDR3aa: CASSQAAVGTSGLGYEQYF

d_gene: -
v_gene: TRBV11-2
j_gene: TRBJ2-4
CDR3aa: CASSRSVGVMRPAKNIQYF

d_gene: -
v_gene: TRBV10-3
j_gene: TRBJ1-2
CDR3aa: CAISAQGLEGYTF

d_gene: TRBD1
v_gene: TRBV4-3
j_gene: TRBJ1-1
CDR3aa: CASSTRQGTNTEAFF

d_gene: TRBD2
v_gene: TRBV20-1
j_gene: TRBJ2-1
CDR3aa: CSARPLAADNEQFF

d_gene: -
v_gene: TRBV27
j_gene: TRBJ2-7
CDR3aa: CASREGLKAYEQYF

d_gene: -
v_gene: TRBV4-3
j_gene: TRBJ1-4
CDR3aa: CASSQGFRVDEKLFF

d_gene: -
v_gene: TRBV20-1
j_gene: TRBJ2-3
CDR3aa: CSARGPGAPRTDTQYF

d_gene: -
v_gene: TRBV15
j_gene: TRBJ2-7
CDR3aa: CATSRDLPTSYEQYF

d_gene: TRBD2
v_gene: TRBV4-2
j_gene: TRBJ2-7
CDR3aa: CASSQEGGEAYEQYF

d_gene: -
v_gene: TRBV12-3/TRBV12-4
j_gene: TRBJ2-1
CDR3aa: CASSWRIAYNEQFF

d_gene: -
v_gene: TRBV15
j_gene: TRBJ2-3
CDR3aa: CATSRDLSGSTDTQYF

d_gene: -
v_gene: TRBV7-7
j_gene: TRBJ2-1
CDR3aa: CASSFFRDHSYNEQFF

d_gene: -
v_gene: TRBV5-6
j_gene: TRBJ2-7
CDR3aa: CASRGIVEGGYEQYF

d_gene: TRBD2
v_gene: TRBV6-1
j_gene: TRBJ2-2
CDR3aa: CASTLTSGLVNTGELFF

d_gene: -
v_gene: TRBV7-9
j_gene: TRBJ2-2
CDR3aa: CASIMRQELTGELFF

d_gene: -
v_gene: TRBV30
j_gene: TRBJ1-6
CDR3aa: CAWSVRVADSPLHF

d_gene: -
v_gene: TRBV10-3
j_gene: TRBJ2-1
CDR3aa: CALLIGNEQFF

d_gene: -
v_gene: TRBV28
j_gene: TRBJ1-6
CDR3aa: CASSSFGQTDLHF

d_gene: -
v_gene: TRBV6-5
j_gene: TRBJ1-5
CDR3aa: CASSYSRGSNQPQHF

d_gene: TRBD1
v_gene: TRBV6-2/TRBV6-3
j_gene: TRBJ1-2
CDR3aa: CASSYSGTEYGYTF

d_gene: -
v_gene: TRBV27
j_gene: TRBJ1-2
CDR3aa: CASSFGQGYGYTF

d_gene: TRBD1
v_gene: TRBV18
j_gene: TRBJ2-7
CDR3aa: CASSLGQGGGSYEQYF

d_gene: -
v_gene: TRBV5-1
j_gene: TRBJ2-1
CDR3aa: CASTLPTGTPSNEQFF

d_gene: -
v_gene: TRBV27
j_gene: TRBJ2-7
CDR3aa: CASSTPGRPSYEQYF

d_gene: -
v_gene: TRBV20-1
j_gene: TRBJ2-5
CDR3aa: CSAIRGYQETQYF

d_gene: -
v_gene: TRBV6-5
j_gene: TRBJ1-2
CDR3aa: CASSSNRVRLYGYTF

d_gene: -
v_gene: TRBV20-1
j_gene: TRBJ1-1
CDR3aa: CSAHSGEWTTAFF

d_gene: -
v_gene: TRBV9
j_gene: TRBJ1-6
CDR3aa: CASSVDGGLGSPLHF

d_gene: TRBD1
v_gene: TRBV4-1
j_gene: TRBJ1-5
CDR3aa: CASSRAGGSNQPQHF

d_gene: -
v_gene: TRBV30
j_gene: TRBJ2-2
CDR3aa: CAWSVARVFTGELFF

d_gene: TRBD1
v_gene: TRBV19
j_gene: TRBJ2-7
CDR3aa: CASSIGTGGTGYEQYF

d_gene: TRBD1
v_gene: TRBV6-2/TRBV6-3
j_gene: TRBJ2-2
CDR3aa: CASSYDRGSGELFF

d_gene: -
v_gene: TRBV7-8
j_gene: TRBJ1-1
CDR3aa: CASSITDTNTEAFF

d_gene: TRBD1
v_gene: TRBV28
j_gene: TRBJ2-5
CDR3aa: CASSLGVWRDRAQETQYF

d_gene: -
v_gene: TRBV30
j_gene: TRBJ1-1
CDR3aa: CAWKFARTPEAFF

d_gene: -
v_gene: TRBV7-9
j_gene: TRBJ1-2
CDR3aa: CASSLGRAPLNYGYTF

d_gene: -
v_gene: TRBV28
j_gene: TRBJ2-1
CDR3aa: CAIAGGNEQFF

d_gene: TRBD1
v_gene: TRBV7-6
j_gene: TRBJ1-6
CDR3aa: CASGSDRNSPLHF

d_gene: -
v_gene: TRBV4-1
j_gene: TRBJ2-1
CDR3aa: CASSQVASYYNEQFF

d_gene: TRBD2
v_gene: TRBV30
j_gene: TRBJ2-7
CDR3aa: CAWSTRLAGFNRSSYEQYF

d_gene: TRBD1
v_gene: TRBV28
j_gene: TRBJ2-3
CDR3aa: CASSLTQGMGDTQYF

d_gene: -
v_gene: TRBV30
j_gene: TRBJ1-4
CDR3aa: CAWSGDTRASSEEKLFF

d_gene: -
v_gene: TRBV4-2
j_gene: TRBJ1-5
CDR3aa: CASSQDPIQPQHF

d_gene: -
v_gene: TRBV4-1
j_gene: TRBJ2-3
CDR3aa: CASSQGEGRGPDTQYF

d_gene: TRBD2
v_gene: TRBV20-1
j_gene: TRBJ2-5
CDR3aa: CSARDLGGETQYF

d_gene: TRBD2
v_gene: TRBV5-1
j_gene: TRBJ2-7
CDR3aa: CASALSGTSGTYEQYF

d_gene: TRBD2
v_gene: TRBV12-3/TRBV12-4
j_gene: TRBJ2-1
CDR3aa: CASIVAGGGNEQFF

d_gene: -
v_gene: TRBV6-2/TRBV6-3
j_gene: TRBJ2-5
CDR3aa: CASSYSAETQYF

d_gene: -
v_gene: TRBV19
j_gene: TRBJ1-5
CDR3aa: CASSPRAGMAQPQHF

d_gene: -
v_gene: TRBV28
j_gene: TRBJ1-1
CDR3aa: CASTGRDTEAFF

d_gene: -
v_gene: TRBV18
j_gene: TRBJ1-3
CDR3aa: CASSPPSGRVSGNTIYF

d_gene: -
v_gene: TRBV20-1
j_gene: TRBJ1-1
CDR3aa: CSALGYLNTEAFF

d_gene: -
v_gene: TRBV5-1
j_gene: TRBJ1-3
CDR3aa: CASSFGQSGNTIYF

d_gene: -
v_gene: TRBV6-1
j_gene: TRBJ1-2
CDR3aa: CASSYAIGRGGKGYTF